The clone carrying this TCR beta chain appeared many times. Its antigen is as yet unknown. The source of the sample is a study of T cell repertoires in cytomegalovirus infection. Study observations and caveats: The cumulative frequency of public TCR beta families distinguished individuals who carried CMV together with the relevant HLA.

Per germline, CDR1 SGHTA and CDR2 FQGNSA. The ends lost 5 bases at V and 5 bases at J; junction bases unmatched: 9. This CDR3 is 15 amino acids long. MiXCR, applied by TCRdb to the reads, yields one record per CDR3 protein. The sample consists of about 150,000 distinct CDR3 sequences, roughly a quarter of them appearing once. The chain links TRBV7-2 to TRBJ2-3, with 8 nucleotides matching TRBD2. The sample comprised PBMCs. The clonotype originates from a human donor in good health (CMV status not recorded). Some clones in this sample may be carry-over from other donors' samples. CDR3 amino acids: CASSQTPSGRDTQYF. In DNA form, the CDR3 reads TGTGCCAGCAGCCAAACGCCAAGCGGGAGAGATACGCAGTATTTT.